This is a list of T cell receptor beta chains from one sample in a study of long-term antiretroviral therapy in people with HIV. Clones were sequenced by immunoSEQ multiplex PCR, and TCRdb holds only the in-frame ones, with some missing. The sample has 15,000 to 25,000 clones, about 87% seen once. Sequenced here: unsorted PBMCs, sampled 2.1 years after starting antiretroviral therapy. These receptors all come from a man aged 18 to 29 with HIV. Each CDR3 is given without its conserved first and last residue.

j_call: TRBJ2-3; v_call: TRBV7-3; cdr3_aa: ASSLNPGGTDTQY
j_call: TRBJ1-2; v_call: TRBV4-3; cdr3_aa: ASSQDVSDRGSYGYT
j_call: TRBJ1-1; v_call: TRBV5-4; cdr3_aa: ASSLLDTNTEAF
j_call: TRBJ2-7; v_call: TRBV4-1; cdr3_aa: ASSQDPSGSPLSYEQY
j_call: TRBJ1-5; v_call: TRBV4-2; cdr3_aa: ASSQDEGQESNQPQH
j_call: TRBJ2-1; v_call: TRBV12-5; cdr3_aa: ASGLGTRDEQF
j_call: TRBJ1-2; v_call: TRBV21-1; cdr3_aa: ASKQYPFYGYT
j_call: TRBJ1-1; v_call: TRBV9; cdr3_aa: ASSVGGTGGTEAF
j_call: TRBJ2-2; v_call: TRBV19; cdr3_aa: ASRWGLNGELF
j_call: TRBJ1-1; v_call: TRBV18; cdr3_aa: ASHDPVNTEAF
j_call: TRBJ2-2; v_call: TRBV19; cdr3_aa: ASSMKFRTGELF
j_call: TRBJ2-3; v_call: TRBV9; cdr3_aa: ASSRGDSTDTQY
j_call: TRBJ2-7; v_call: TRBV19; cdr3_aa: ASSIGSGIDYEQY
j_call: TRBJ2-7; v_call: TRBV5-6; cdr3_aa: ASSPGAYEQY
j_call: TRBJ1-4; v_call: TRBV11-2; cdr3_aa: ASRRGLTNEKLF
j_call: TRBJ2-7; v_call: TRBV7-2; cdr3_aa: ASSLLGTHLRQY